This TCR beta chain was retrieved from a study of CD8+ T cells in alopecia areata. In this sample, this clone turned up a few times. cDNA serving as the sequencing template came from extracted, reverse transcribed RNA. Repertoires were generated with immunoSEQ multiplex PCR, while TCRdb's copy carries only in-frame clones and drops some. This sample carries approximately 300,000 clones, about three fifths of them seen once, and the ten largest clones take about 1.8%. Treatment here: oral pan-JAK inhibitor, 5-10 mg twice daily. The germline CDR1 and CDR2 sequences are MNHEY and SVGAGI. V was pared by 5 bases and J by 7 bases, with 3 bases of the junction left unmatched. The CDR3 covers 14 residues.

The source is a human donor with alopecia areata. The chain carries TRBV6-5 and TRBJ1-6, with TRBD1 identical over 9 bases. The source was CD4+ T cells sorted from blood, collected at week 24, from a patient treated with tofacitinib. The CDR3 protein is CASSLGTGNSPLHF. In nucleotides, the CDR3 is TGTGCCAGCAGTCTCGGGACAGGGAATTCACCCCTCCACTTT.